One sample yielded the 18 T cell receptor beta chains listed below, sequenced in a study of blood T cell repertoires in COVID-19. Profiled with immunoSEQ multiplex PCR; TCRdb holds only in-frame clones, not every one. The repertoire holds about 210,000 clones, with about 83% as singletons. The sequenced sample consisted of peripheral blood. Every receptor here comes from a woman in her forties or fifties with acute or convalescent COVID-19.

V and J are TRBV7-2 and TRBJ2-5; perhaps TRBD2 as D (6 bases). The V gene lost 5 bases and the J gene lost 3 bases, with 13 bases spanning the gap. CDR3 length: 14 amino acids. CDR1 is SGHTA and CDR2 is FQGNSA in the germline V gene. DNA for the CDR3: TGTGCCAGCAGCCCGGACTACCCGAAAGAGACCCAGTACTTC. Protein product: CASSPDYPKETQYF.

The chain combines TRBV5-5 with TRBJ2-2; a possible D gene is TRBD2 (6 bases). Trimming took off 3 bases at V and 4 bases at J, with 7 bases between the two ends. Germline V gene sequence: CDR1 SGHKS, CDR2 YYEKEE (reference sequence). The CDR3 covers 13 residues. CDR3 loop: CASSWGVTGELFF. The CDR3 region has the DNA TGTGCCAGCAGCTGGGGGGTCACCGGGGAGCTGTTTTTT.

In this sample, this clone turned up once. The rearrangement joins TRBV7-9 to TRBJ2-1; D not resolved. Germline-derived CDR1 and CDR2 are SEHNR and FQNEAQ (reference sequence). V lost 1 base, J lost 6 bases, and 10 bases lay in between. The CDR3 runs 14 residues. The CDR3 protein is CASSLGLPGNEQFF. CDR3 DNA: TGTGCCAGCAGCTTAGGGCTTCCAGGCAATGAGCAGTTCTTC. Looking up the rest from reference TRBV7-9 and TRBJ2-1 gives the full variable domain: DTGVSQNPRHKITKRGQNVTFRCDPISEHNRLYWYRQTLGQGPEFLTYFQNEAQLEKSRLLSDRFSAERPKGSFSTLEIQRTEQGDSAMYLCASSLGLPGNEQFFGPGTRLTVL.

CDR3 coding DNA: TGTGCCACCAGTGTACAGGGAAGATGGGGTCGGGATCAGCCCCAGCATTTT. Translated, it gives CATSVQGRWGRDQPQHF. This sequence joins TRBV24-1 and TRBJ1-5, with a possible D match to TRBD1 (6 bases). Germline assignment: CDR1 KGHDR and CDR2 SFDVKD. V was trimmed by 5 bases and J by 5 bases, leaving 21 bases between them. The CDR3 is made up of 17 amino acids.

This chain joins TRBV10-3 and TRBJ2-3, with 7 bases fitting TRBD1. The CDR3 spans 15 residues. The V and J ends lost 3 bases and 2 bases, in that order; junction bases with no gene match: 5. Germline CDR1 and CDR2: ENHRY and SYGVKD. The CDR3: CAISDRDSPTDTQYF. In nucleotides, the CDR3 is TGTGCCATCAGTGATAGGGACAGCCCCACAGATACGCAGTATTTT.

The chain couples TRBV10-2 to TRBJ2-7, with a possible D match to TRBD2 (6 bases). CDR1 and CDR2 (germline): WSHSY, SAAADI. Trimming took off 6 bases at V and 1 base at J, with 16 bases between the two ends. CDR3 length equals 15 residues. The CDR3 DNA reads TGCGCCAGCAGCGAGAGACCCCGGGGGTCCTACGAGCAGTACTTC. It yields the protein CASSERPRGSYEQYF.

The CDR3 nucleotides are TGTGCCAGCGGCCGGGACAGGGCCTACGAGCAGTACTTC. Translated, it gives CASGRDRAYEQYF. This chain links TRBV28 with TRBJ2-7, with 9 nucleotides matching TRBD1. CDR3 length: 13 residues. Germline loops: CDR1 MDHEN, CDR2 SYDVKM. The trim removed 8 bases at V and 2 bases at J, leaving 4 bases unmatched.

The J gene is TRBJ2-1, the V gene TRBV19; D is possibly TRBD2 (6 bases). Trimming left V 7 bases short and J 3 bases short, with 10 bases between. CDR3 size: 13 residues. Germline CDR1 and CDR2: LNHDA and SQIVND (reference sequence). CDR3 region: CASTQGGYNEQFF. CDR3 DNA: TGTGCCAGTACCCAGGGAGGCTACAATGAGCAGTTCTTC. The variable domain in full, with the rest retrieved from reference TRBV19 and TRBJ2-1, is DGGITQSPKYLFRKEGQNVTLSCEQNLNHDAMYWYRQDPGQGLRLIYYSQIVNDFQKGDIAEGYSVSREKKESFPLTVTSAQKNPTAFYLCASTQGGYNEQFFGPGTRLTVL.

CDR3 bases: TGTGCCAGCAGTAATCTCGGGGAGACCCAGTACTTC. Amino acid sequence: CASSNLGETQYF. This chain joins TRBV6-2 or TRBV6-3 and TRBJ2-5; D is unclear. The CDR3 contains 12 residues. Looked up from germline, CDR1 is MNHEY and CDR2 is SVGEGT. The V end was cut by 5 bases, the J end by 5 bases, with 9 bases between.

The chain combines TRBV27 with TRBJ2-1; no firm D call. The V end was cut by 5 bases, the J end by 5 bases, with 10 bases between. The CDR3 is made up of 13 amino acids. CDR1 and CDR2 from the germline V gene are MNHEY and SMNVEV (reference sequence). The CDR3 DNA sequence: TGTGCCAGCAGTCCCTCTCCCGACAATGAGCAGTTCTTC. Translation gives CASSPSPDNEQFF.

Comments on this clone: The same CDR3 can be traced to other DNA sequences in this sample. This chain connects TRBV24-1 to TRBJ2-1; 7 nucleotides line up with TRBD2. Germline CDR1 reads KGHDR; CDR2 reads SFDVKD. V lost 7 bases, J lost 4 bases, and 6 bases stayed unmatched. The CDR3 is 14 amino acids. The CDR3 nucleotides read TGTGCCACCAGGGGGAGGGGAGCGTACAATGAGCAGTTCTTC. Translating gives CATRGRGAYNEQFF.

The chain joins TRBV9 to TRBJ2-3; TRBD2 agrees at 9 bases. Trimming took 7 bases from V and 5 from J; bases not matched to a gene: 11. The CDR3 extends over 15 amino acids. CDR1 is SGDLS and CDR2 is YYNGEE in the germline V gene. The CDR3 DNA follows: TGTGCCAGCCGGCGCGGACTAGCGAGGGAAGATACGCAGTATTTT. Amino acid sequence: CASRRGLAREDTQYF.

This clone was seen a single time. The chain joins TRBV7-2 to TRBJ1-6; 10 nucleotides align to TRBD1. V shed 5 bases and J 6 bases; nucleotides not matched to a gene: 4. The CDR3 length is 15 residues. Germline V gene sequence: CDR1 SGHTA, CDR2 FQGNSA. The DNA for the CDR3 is TGTGCCAGCAGCCCAAGGACAGGGGGTAATTCACCCCTCCACTTT. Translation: CASSPRTGGNSPLHF.

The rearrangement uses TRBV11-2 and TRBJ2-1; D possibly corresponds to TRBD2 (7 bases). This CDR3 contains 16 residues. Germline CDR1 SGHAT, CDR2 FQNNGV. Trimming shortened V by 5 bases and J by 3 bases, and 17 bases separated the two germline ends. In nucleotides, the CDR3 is TGTGCCAGCAGCCGCGCCCGGGGGGCTAGCTACAATGAGCAGTTCTTC. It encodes CASSRARGASYNEQFF. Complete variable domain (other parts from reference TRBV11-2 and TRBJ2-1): EAGVAQSPRYKIIEKRQSVAFWCNPISGHATLYWYQQILGQGPKLLIQFQNNGVVDDSQLPKDRFSAERLKGVDSTLKIQPAKLEDSAVYLCASSRARGASYNEQFFGPGTRLTVL.

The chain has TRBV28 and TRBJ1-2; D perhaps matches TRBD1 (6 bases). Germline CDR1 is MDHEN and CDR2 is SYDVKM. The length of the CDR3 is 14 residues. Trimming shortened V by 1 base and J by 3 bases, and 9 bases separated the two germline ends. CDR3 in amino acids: CASSLFPGDYGYTF. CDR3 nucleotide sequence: TGTGCCAGCAGTTTATTCCCAGGGGACTATGGCTACACCTTC.

The CDR3 sequence is CATVAGGRDEQFF. The DNA for the CDR3 is TGTGCCACCGTCGCGGGCGGGCGGGATGAGCAGTTCTTC. V is TRBV15 and J is TRBJ2-1; TRBD2 is a possible D gene (5 bases). The V gene's germline CDR1 is LNHNV and CDR2 YYDKDF (reference sequence). This CDR3 contains 13 residues. The ends were cut back, 8 bases at V and 8 bases at J, with 16 bases in the middle. The whole variable domain, filled in from reference TRBV15 and TRBJ2-1, reads DAMVIQNPRYQVTQFGKPVTLSCSQTLNHNVMYWYQQKSSQAPKLLFHYYDKDFNNEADTPDNFQSRRPNTSFCFLDIRSPGLGDTAMYLCATVAGGRDEQFFGPGTRLTVL.

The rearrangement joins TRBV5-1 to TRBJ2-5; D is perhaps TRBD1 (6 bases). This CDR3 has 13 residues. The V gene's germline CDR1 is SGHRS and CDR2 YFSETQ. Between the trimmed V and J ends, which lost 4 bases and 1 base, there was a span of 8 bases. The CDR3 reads CASSGQSQETQYF. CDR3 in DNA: TGCGCCAGCAGCGGACAGAGCCAAGAGACCCAGTACTTC.

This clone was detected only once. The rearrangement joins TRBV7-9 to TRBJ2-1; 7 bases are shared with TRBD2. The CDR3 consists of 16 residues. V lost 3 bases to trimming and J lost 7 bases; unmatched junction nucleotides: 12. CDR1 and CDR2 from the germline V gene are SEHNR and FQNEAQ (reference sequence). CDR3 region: CASSLGGSGGCNEQFF. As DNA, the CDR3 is TGTGCCAGCAGCTTGGGAGGATCGGGAGGTTGTAATGAGCAGTTCTTC.